What follows are 21 T cell receptor beta chains derived from one specimen sequenced in a study of T-cell reconstitution after alpha-beta-depleted transplantation in children. Unique molecular identifiers were built into the TCRbeta library. Using its own MiXCR run on the PCR reads, TCRdb lists one record per CDR3 protein. The table records fewer than 750,000 distinct CDR3 sequences, around 27% of them present only once. The specimen comprised PBMCs, sampled before TCRalphabeta/CD19-depleted stem cell transplant. All receptors derive from a boy younger than two with Wiskott-Aldrich syndrome, due to receive a stem cell transplant.

This clonotype was seen only once. One end of the junction is discordant with germline, which a read error may explain. The chain is built from TRBV9 and TRBJ2-1; D is ambiguous. This CDR3 has 16 amino acids. Germline assignment: CDR1 SGDLS and CDR2 YYNGEE. The CDR3 nucleotides read TGTGCCAGCAGCGTAATTGCGGCATCCAGCGTGTATGACCAGTTCTTC. As protein: CASSVIAASSVYDQFF.

This clonotype showed up many times. The rearrangement uses TRBV12-3 or TRBV12-4 and TRBJ2-3; possibly TRBD1 or TRBD2 for D (5 bases each). CDR3 length equals 15 residues. Trimming took off 3 bases at V and 2 bases at J, with 12 bases between the two ends. The CDR3 DNA reads TGTGCCAGCAGTTTGGCCGGGACCTACACAGATACGCAGTATTTT. This sequence encodes CASSLAGTYTDTQYF.

The J gene is TRBJ2-7, the V gene TRBV28; 7 bases match TRBD2. CDR1 MDHEN and CDR2 SYDVKM come from the germline V gene. V lost 6 bases to trimming and J lost 1 base; unmatched junction nucleotides: 9. This CDR3 is 15 amino acids long. CDR3 sequence: CASSRDYRFSYEQYF. The DNA for the CDR3 is TGTGCCAGCAGCCGGGACTACCGATTTTCCTACGAGCAGTACTTC.

This clonotype was found once. The rearrangement uses TRBV20-1 and TRBJ1-4; D is unresolved. The CDR3 spans 13 residues. Germline V gene sequence: CDR1 DFQATT, CDR2 SNEGSKA (reference sequence). Trimming removed 3 bases at V and 6 bases at J, with 11 bases between. CDR3 DNA sequence: TGCAGTGCTAGTGATGCCGGTTATGAAAAACTGTTTTTT. Protein sequence: CSASDAGYEKLFF.

J is TRBJ2-5 and V is TRBV20-1, with 7 bases lining up with TRBD2. J gave up 3 bases and V 6 bases, and 7 bases lay outside the gene matches. Germline V gives CDR1 DFQATT, CDR2 SNEGSKA (reference sequence). The CDR3 has 13 residues. The CDR3 loop reads CSALGTNEETQYF. The CDR3 DNA follows: TGCAGTGCCCTCGGGACTAACGAAGAGACCCAGTACTTC.

This chain connects TRBV7-3 to TRBJ2-1, with D tentatively TRBD2 (5 bases). Germline V lookup: CDR1 SGHTA, CDR2 FQGTGA. This CDR3 comprises 15 residues. V was trimmed by 5 bases and J by 3 bases, leaving 14 bases between them. CDR3 protein: CASSRNGLYYNEQFF. CDR3 sequence (DNA): TGTGCCAGCAGCCGAAACGGACTCTACTACAATGAGCAGTTCTTC.

This clonotype was observed a handful of times. This chain connects TRBV30 to TRBJ1-2, with 8 bases identical to TRBD1. Germline V gene lookup returns CDR1 GTSNPN and CDR2 SVGIG (reference sequence). The junction had 2 bases not matched to a gene; V was cut back by 7 bases and J by 7 bases. This CDR3 spans 10 amino acids. The CDR3 protein is CASTGGGYTF. DNA of the CDR3: TGTGCCTCCACAGGGGGTGGCTACACCTTC.

The V and J genes are TRBV5-5 and TRBJ2-5; 11 nucleotides align to TRBD2. Germline values: CDR1 SGHKS, CDR2 YYEKEE (reference sequence). The V and J ends lost 4 bases and 2 bases, in that order; junction bases with no gene match: 7. The CDR3 extends over 16 amino acids. The CDR3 nucleotides read TGTGCCAGCAGCCTACGACTAGCGGGGCTTCAAGAGACCCAGTACTTC. It codes for CASSLRLAGLQETQYF.

The chain couples TRBV20-1 to TRBJ1-3, with 9 bases identical to TRBD1. V lost 2 bases and J lost 9; bases outside the gene matches: 8. This CDR3 spans 14 amino acids. Germline CDR1 DFQATT, CDR2 SNEGSKA (reference sequence). The CDR3 spells CSARTGGDPVTIYF. Here the CDR3 DNA reads TGCAGTGCTAGAACAGGGGGCGACCCCGTCACCATATATTTT.

This clonotype occurred a few times. The chain couples TRBV21-1 to TRBJ2-3. TRBV21-1 is designated a pseudogene. This CDR3 spans 11 amino acids. CDR3 in DNA: TGTGCCAGCAGCAAAACTTCGGCGCAGTATTTT. It encodes CASSKTSAQYF.

The rearrangement uses TRBV5-6 and TRBJ2-7; D is unclear. V lost 1 base, J lost 7 bases, and 6 bases lay in between. The CDR3 runs 11 residues. Looked up from germline, CDR1 is SGHDT and CDR2 is YYEEEE. The CDR3, as DNA: TGTGCCAGCAGCTTGCTGTCTGAGCAGTACTTC. Translated: CASSLLSEQYF.

This clonotype turned up a few times. The chain is built from TRBV6-1 and TRBJ1-4; D unresolved. The ends were cut back, 2 bases at V and 8 bases at J, with 9 bases in the middle. CDR3 length: 13 residues. Germline values: CDR1 MNHNS, CDR2 SASEGT. The CDR3 nucleotides read TGTGCCAGCAGTGAAAGAAGCGCAGAAAAACTGTTTTTT. This sequence encodes CASSERSAEKLFF.

This clonotype appeared a few times. This sequence joins TRBV6-1 and TRBJ1-3; weak D call: TRBD1 (5 bases). Germline V gene lookup returns CDR1 MNHNS and CDR2 SASEGT. The CDR3 covers 16 residues. Trimming pared 0 bases from V and 0 bases from J, leaving 9 bases between. CDR3 in DNA: TGTGCCAGCAGTGAAGCCGGGGGGAGCTCTGGAAACACCATATATTTT. This encodes CASSEAGGSSGNTIYF.

This clonotype came up many times. This sequence joins TRBV6-6 and TRBJ2-1, with TRBD2 as a possible D gene (6 bases). V was clipped by 10 bases and J by 6 bases, with 13 bases between them. The length of the CDR3 is 12 residues. The germline CDR1 and CDR2 sequences are MNHNY and SVGAGI (reference sequence). The CDR3 DNA is TGTGCCACCGCACTAGCCGGCAATGAGCAGTTCTTC. This translates into CATALAGNEQFF.

This clonotype has more than one count but fewer than ten. CDR3 sequence (DNA): TGTGCCATCAGTGGGGGACTGTATAGCAATCAGCCCCAGCATTTT. It translates to CAISGGLYSNQPQHF. This chain uses TRBV10-3 with TRBJ1-5; D is perhaps TRBD1 (5 bases). The CDR3 is made up of 15 amino acids. V was shortened by 4 bases and J by 0 bases, with 10 bases between the two germline ends. Germline V gene lookup returns CDR1 ENHRY and CDR2 SYGVKD.

The table lists this clonotype with a few counts. One end of the junction fails to match germline, which may point to a read error. This chain links TRBV4-1 with TRBJ2-1; 14 bases agree with TRBD2. The CDR3 has 17 amino acids. Germline CDR1 is MGHRA and CDR2 is YSYEKL. The CDR3 sequence is CASSQGLAGGSYNEQFF. DNA of the CDR3: TGTGCCAGCAGCCAAGGACTAGCGGGAGGCTCCTACAATGAGCAGTTCTTC.

The chain has TRBV10-3 and TRBJ1-2; a weak D match, TRBD1 (5 bases). The germline V gene has CDR1 ENHRY and CDR2 SYGVKD. CDR3 length: 13 residues. Trimming took 2 bases from V and 8 from J, leaving 12 bases between them. This CDR3 reads CAISETTAAGYTF. CDR3 in DNA: TGTGCCATCAGTGAGACGACAGCGGCAGGCTACACCTTC.

This clonotype was counted at least ten times. V and J are TRBV6-5 and TRBJ2-1; TRBD1 aligns across 8 bases. CDR1 is MNHEY and CDR2 is SVGAGI in the germline V gene. There are 15 residues in the CDR3. The V gene end was trimmed by 2 bases and the J gene end by 7 bases; junction bases not matched to a gene: 7. CDR3 sequence: CASSYQAGGGNEQFF. The CDR3 DNA reads as TGTGCCAGCAGTTACCAGGCAGGGGGCGGGAATGAGCAGTTCTTC.

The V call is TRBV24-1, the J call TRBJ2-1, with D perhaps matching TRBD2 (6 bases). Per germline, CDR1 KGHDR and CDR2 SFDVKD. V gave up 6 bases and J gave up 0 bases, with 14 bases separating them. The CDR3 runs 16 residues. The CDR3 spells CATSHGTVSSYNEQFF. CDR3 sequence (DNA): TGTGCCACCAGTCACGGGACTGTGAGCTCCTACAATGAGCAGTTCTTC.

This rearrangement joins TRBV5-1 to TRBJ2-1, with a tentative D call TRBD2 (6 bases). CDR1 SGHRS and CDR2 YFSETQ come from the germline V gene. Deletions cut 3 bases from V and 5 bases from J, with 12 bases between. The CDR3 extends over 14 amino acids. The CDR3 protein is CASSYGPGDNEQFF. DNA for the CDR3: TGCGCCAGCAGCTATGGGCCGGGAGACAATGAGCAGTTCTTC.

This clonotype was counted a few times. The chain is built from TRBV10-3 and TRBJ2-1, with TRBD1 identical over 12 bases. After removal of 6 bases from V and 3 bases from J, the junction contained 3 bases not matched to a gene. This CDR3 has 15 residues. The germline V gene encodes CDR1 ENHRY and CDR2 SYGVKD. The CDR3 DNA reads TGTGCCATCAGCCGGGACAGGGGGCACTACAATGAGCAGTTCTTC. Protein: CAISRDRGHYNEQFF.